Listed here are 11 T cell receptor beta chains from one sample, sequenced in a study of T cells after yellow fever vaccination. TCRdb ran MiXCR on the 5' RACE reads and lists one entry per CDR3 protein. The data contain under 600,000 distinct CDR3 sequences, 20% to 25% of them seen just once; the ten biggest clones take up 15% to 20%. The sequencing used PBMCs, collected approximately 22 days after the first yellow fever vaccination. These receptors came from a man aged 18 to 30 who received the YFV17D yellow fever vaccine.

CDR3 bases: TGCGCCAGCAGCCCAGGGGACACCGGGGAGCTGTTTTTT. Amino acids: CASSPGDTGELFF. The chain recombines TRBV4-1 with TRBJ2-2; perhaps TRBD1 as D (6 bases). The CDR3 consists of 13 residues. V dropped 4 bases and J dropped 3 bases, with 6 bases sitting between them. CDR1 is MGHRA and CDR2 is YSYEKL in the germline V gene.

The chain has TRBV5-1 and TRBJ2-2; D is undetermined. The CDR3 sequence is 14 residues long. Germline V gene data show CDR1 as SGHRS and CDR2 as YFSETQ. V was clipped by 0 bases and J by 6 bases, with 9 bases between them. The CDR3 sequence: CASSLDLVPGELFF. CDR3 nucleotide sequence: TGCGCCAGCAGCTTGGATCTAGTTCCCGGGGAGCTGTTTTTT.

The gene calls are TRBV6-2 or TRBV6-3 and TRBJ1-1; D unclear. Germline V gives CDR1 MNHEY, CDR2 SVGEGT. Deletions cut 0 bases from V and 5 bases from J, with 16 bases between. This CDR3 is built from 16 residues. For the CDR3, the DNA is TGTGCCAGCAGTTACTCGAGGTATCGCGGAATGACTGAAGCTTTCTTT. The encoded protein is CASSYSRYRGMTEAFF.

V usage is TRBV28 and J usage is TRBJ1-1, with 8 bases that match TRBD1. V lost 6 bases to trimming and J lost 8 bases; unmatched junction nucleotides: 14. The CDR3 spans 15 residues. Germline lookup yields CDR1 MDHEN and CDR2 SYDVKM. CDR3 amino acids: CASSPPAAGDREAFF. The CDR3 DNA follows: TGTGCCAGCAGCCCTCCCGCGGCTGGGGACAGGGAAGCTTTCTTT.

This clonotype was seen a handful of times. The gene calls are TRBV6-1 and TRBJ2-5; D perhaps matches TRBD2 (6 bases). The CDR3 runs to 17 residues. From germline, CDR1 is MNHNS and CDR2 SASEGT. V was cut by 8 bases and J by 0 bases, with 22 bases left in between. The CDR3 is CASPVGTGSGYQETQYF. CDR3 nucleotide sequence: TGTGCCAGCCCCGTAGGGACTGGGAGCGGGTACCAAGAGACCCAGTACTTC.

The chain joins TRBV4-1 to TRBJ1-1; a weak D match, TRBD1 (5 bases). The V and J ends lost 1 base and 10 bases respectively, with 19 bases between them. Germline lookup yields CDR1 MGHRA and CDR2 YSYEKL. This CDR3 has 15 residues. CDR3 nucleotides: TGCGCCAGCAGCCAAGGTCGGCCGGGGGAACTCGGAGCTTTCTTT. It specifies CASSQGRPGELGAFF.

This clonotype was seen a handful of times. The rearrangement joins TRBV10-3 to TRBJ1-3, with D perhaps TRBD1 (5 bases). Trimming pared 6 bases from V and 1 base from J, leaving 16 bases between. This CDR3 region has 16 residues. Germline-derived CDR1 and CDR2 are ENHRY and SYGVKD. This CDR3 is CAISQRRAVSGNTIYF. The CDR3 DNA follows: TGTGCCATCAGCCAACGCAGGGCGGTATCTGGAAACACCATATATTTT.

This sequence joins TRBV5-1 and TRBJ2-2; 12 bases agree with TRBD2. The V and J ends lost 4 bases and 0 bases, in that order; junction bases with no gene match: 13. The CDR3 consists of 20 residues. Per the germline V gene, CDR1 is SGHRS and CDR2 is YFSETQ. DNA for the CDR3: TGCGCCAGCAGCCTACCAGGACTAGCGGGGACCATTGCGAACACCGGGGAGCTGTTTTTT. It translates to CASSLPGLAGTIANTGELFF.

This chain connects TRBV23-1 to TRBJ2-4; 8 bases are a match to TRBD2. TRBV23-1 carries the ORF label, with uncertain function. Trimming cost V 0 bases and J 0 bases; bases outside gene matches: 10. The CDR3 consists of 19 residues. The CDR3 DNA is TGCGCCAGCAGTCAATCGAGGGGCGGGACTAGGCTAGCCAAAAACATTCAGTACTTC. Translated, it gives CASSQSRGGTRLAKNIQYF.

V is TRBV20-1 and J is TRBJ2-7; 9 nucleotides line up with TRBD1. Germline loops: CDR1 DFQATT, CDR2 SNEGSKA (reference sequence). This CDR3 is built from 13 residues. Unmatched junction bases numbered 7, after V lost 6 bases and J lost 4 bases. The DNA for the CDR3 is TGCAGTGCCCCTGGACAGGGGCCTTACGAGCAGTACTTC. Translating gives CSAPGQGPYEQYF.

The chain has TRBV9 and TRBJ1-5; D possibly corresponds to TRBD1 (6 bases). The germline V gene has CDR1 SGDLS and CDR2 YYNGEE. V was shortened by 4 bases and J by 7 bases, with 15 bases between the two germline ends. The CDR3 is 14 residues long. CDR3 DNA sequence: TGTGCCAGCAGCAGGGGGGCAGGAGGCCAGCCCCAGCATTTT. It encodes CASSRGAGGQPQHF.